This entry lists 28 T cell receptor beta chains sequenced from one sample in a study of T cell responses to AZD1222 COVID-19 vaccine. Profiled with immunoSEQ multiplex PCR; TCRdb holds only in-frame clones, not every one. The sample carries tens of thousands of clones, 90% to 95% recorded once. The sequencing used peripheral blood, collected on day 0 of AZD1222 vaccination. Source of these receptors: an adult in good health.

About this clone: One junction end does not reproduce the germline sequence, and a read error may be involved. The genes are TRBV5-8 and TRBJ1-4, with TRBD1 matching 7 bases. This CDR3 comprises 12 residues. Germline V gives CDR1 SGHTS, CDR2 YDEGEE. This CDR3 is CASSPKRTGNLF. CDR3 bases: TGTGCCAGCAGCCCTAAACGGACAGGAAATTTGTTT.

The chain has TRBV5-6 and TRBJ1-2, with D unresolved. The germline V and J ends were trimmed by 4 bases and 4 bases, with 14 bases remaining between them. The CDR3 is 14 amino acids. Germline CDR1 reads SGHDT; CDR2 reads YYEEEE. In DNA form, the CDR3 reads TGTGCCAGCAGCACCGGACTCGGGAGCTATGGCTACACCTTC. It codes for CASSTGLGSYGYTF.

On this clone: No DNA is shown, since the ends of the CDR3 on it are uncertain; the CDR3 is the one TCRdb lists. V gene TRBV7-2 combines with J gene TRBJ1-1. The CDR3 numbers 14 amino acids, ends counted. Per germline, CDR1 SGHTA and CDR2 FQGNSA. This chain's CDR3 is CASSILVGNTEAFF.

The chain couples TRBV29-1 to TRBJ1-1, with 9 nucleotides matching TRBD1. The CDR3 runs to 13 residues. V trimming: 2 bases; J trimming: 4 bases; junction bases outside the gene matches: 2. In germline, CDR1 is SQVTM, CDR2 ANQGSEA. The DNA of the CDR3 is TGCAGCGTTGAAAAGGACAGGGGCACTGAAGCTTTCTTT. Amino acids: CSVEKDRGTEAFF.

The V call is TRBV19, the J call TRBJ1-5; 7 bases are a match to TRBD1. The CDR3 is made up of 14 amino acids. In germline, CDR1 is LNHDA, CDR2 SQIVND (reference sequence). After removal of 8 bases from V and 1 base from J, the junction contained 5 bases not matched to a gene. The CDR3 region has the DNA TGTGCCAGTGGGACAGCACCCAGCAATCAGCCCCAGCATTTT. Translated, it gives CASGTAPSNQPQHF.

The chain is built from TRBV24-1 and TRBJ2-1; TRBD2 matches at 14 bases. V was pared by 6 bases and J by 6 bases, with 6 bases of the junction left unmatched. The germline CDR1 and CDR2 sequences are KGHDR and SFDVKD. The CDR3 extends over 16 amino acids. As DNA, the CDR3 is TGTGCCACCAGTCAACTCGGACTAGCGGGAGGCAATGAGCAGTTCTTC. This gives the protein CATSQLGLAGGNEQFF.

The chain employs TRBV15 and TRBJ2-5; D could derive from TRBD1 or TRBD2 (5 bases each). V was pared by 1 base and J by 4 bases, with 25 bases between. There are 19 residues in the CDR3. Germline V CDR1 and CDR2: LNHNV, YYDKDF (reference sequence). The CDR3 nucleotides read TGTGCCACCAGCAGAGTGCGAGGGAGCCAGGGACCGAGGGGAGAGACCCAGTACTTC. It codes for CATSRVRGSQGPRGETQYF.

This sequence joins TRBV27 and TRBJ2-1; 7 bases match TRBD2. The CDR3 runs 15 residues. The germline CDR1 and CDR2 sequences are MNHEY and SMNVEV (reference sequence). The trim removed 7 bases at V and 0 bases at J, leaving 6 bases unmatched. The CDR3 is CASTSREGSYNEQFF. As DNA, the CDR3 is TGTGCCAGCACGTCCAGGGAGGGCTCCTACAATGAGCAGTTCTTC.

This chain joins TRBV28 and TRBJ2-2; a possible D gene is TRBD1 (5 bases). The V end lost 2 bases, the J end lost 5 bases, and 12 bases lay between the germline ends. Germline values: CDR1 MDHEN, CDR2 SYDVKM. The CDR3 runs to 15 residues. CDR3 loop: CASSLTTVRTGELFF. The DNA for the CDR3 is TGTGCCAGCAGTTTAACGACAGTTCGGACCGGGGAGCTGTTTTTT.

The rearrangement joins TRBV5-8 to TRBJ2-7, with D maybe TRBD1 (6 bases). The CDR3 runs to 15 residues. The germline CDR1 and CDR2 sequences are SGHTS and YDEGEE. The germline V and J ends were trimmed by 0 bases and 3 bases, with 13 bases remaining between them. This CDR3 reads CASSLAGSRGYEQYF. CDR3 in DNA: TGTGCCAGCAGCTTGGCCGGCAGCAGGGGCTACGAGCAGTACTTC.

The V call is TRBV5-6, the J call TRBJ2-2, with D unclear. The V and J ends lost 4 bases and 1 base respectively, with 11 bases between them. Germline V gene data show CDR1 as SGHDT and CDR2 as YYEEEE. The CDR3 extends over 15 amino acids. The CDR3 spells CASSAWAQNTGELFF. In DNA, the CDR3 is TGTGCCAGCAGCGCCTGGGCCCAGAACACCGGGGAGCTGTTTTTT.

The chain employs TRBV2 and TRBJ1-4; 10 bases match TRBD1. The CDR3 length is 13 residues. V lost 6 bases and J lost 11; bases outside the gene matches: 6. The germline V gene encodes CDR1 SNHLY and CDR2 FYNNEI. The CDR3 is CASRTGGARKLFF. As DNA, the CDR3 is TGTGCCAGCAGGACAGGGGGCGCACGGAAACTGTTTTTT. Complete variable domain (other parts from reference TRBV2 and TRBJ1-4): EPEVTQTPSHQVTQMGQEVILRCVPISNHLYFYWYRQILGQKVEFLVSFYNNEISEKSEIFDDQFSVERPDGSNFTLKIRSTKLEDSAMYFCASRTGGARKLFFGSGTQLSVL.

This chain uses TRBV2 with TRBJ2-7; D tentatively fits TRBD1 or TRBD2 (5 bases each). The CDR3 runs to 14 residues. V was clipped by 0 bases and J by 5 bases, with 11 bases between them. CDR1 and CDR2 from the germline V gene are SNHLY and FYNNEI. CDR3 loop: CASSEAEGWDEQYF. The DNA of the CDR3 is TGTGCCAGCAGTGAAGCAGAGGGGTGGGACGAGCAGTACTTC.

This rearrangement joins TRBV5-1 to TRBJ2-7; maybe TRBD1 (6 bases). Germline assignment: CDR1 SGHRS and CDR2 YFSETQ. The V end lost 0 bases, the J end lost 5 bases, and 15 bases lay between the germline ends. This CDR3 contains 15 residues. As DNA, the CDR3 is TGCGCCAGCAGCTTGGAAGGCAGGGGACCAGACGAGCAGTACTTC. It codes for CASSLEGRGPDEQYF.

V gene TRBV28 combines with J gene TRBJ2-7; D uncertain. Germline loops: CDR1 MDHEN, CDR2 SYDVKM. The germline V and J ends were trimmed by 6 bases and 5 bases, with 14 bases remaining between them. The CDR3 is made up of 13 amino acids. In DNA form, the CDR3 reads TGTGCCAGCAGCCTTCAAGAACTCGACGAGCAGTACTTC. Translating it yields CASSLQELDEQYF.

The chain links TRBV6-2 or TRBV6-3 to TRBJ2-1, with 11 bases aligning to TRBD2. After removal of 2 bases from V and 7 bases from J, the junction contained 13 bases not matched to a gene. This CDR3 comprises 18 residues. The germline gives CDR1 MNHEY, CDR2 SVGEGT. CDR3 protein: CASSYLPIAGGPRNEQFF. In nucleotides, the CDR3 is TGTGCCAGCAGTTACCTCCCCATAGCGGGAGGGCCTAGGAATGAGCAGTTCTTC.

This sequence joins TRBV10-2 and TRBJ2-5, with TRBD1 as a possible D gene (6 bases). V lost 6 bases and J 0 bases, leaving 17 bases between the germline ends. This CDR3 has 16 residues. Per germline, CDR1 WSHSY and CDR2 SAAADI. The CDR3 region is CASSYIVGGDQETQYF. CDR3 in DNA: TGCGCCAGCAGCTACATCGTAGGGGGAGACCAAGAGACCCAGTACTTC.

V and J are TRBV7-6 and TRBJ1-3; D might be TRBD1 (6 bases). Germline CDR1 reads SGHVS; CDR2 reads FNYEAQ. V lost 6 bases and J 3 bases, leaving 15 bases between the germline ends. The CDR3 has 15 residues. In DNA, the CDR3 is TGTGCCAGCAGACTTGGGAGGGGGAGTGGAAACACCATATATTTT. It specifies CASRLGRGSGNTIYF.

J is TRBJ2-3 and V is TRBV27, with 7 bases aligning to TRBD1. CDR1 is MNHEY and CDR2 is SMNVEV in the germline V gene (reference sequence). The CDR3 covers 14 residues. V shed 6 bases, J shed 1 base, and the junction held 4 bases outside the gene matches. The CDR3 nucleotides read TGTGCCAGCAGCCTCGGGACAGGCACAGATACGCAGTATTTT. Protein: CASSLGTGTDTQYF.

The CDR3 DNA follows: TGTGCCAGCAGCCCCCTAGCGGACAATGAGCAGTTCTTC. It codes for CASSPLADNEQFF. The rearrangement joins TRBV3-1 (or the pseudogene TRBV3-2) to TRBJ2-1; 7 positions agree with TRBD2. The CDR3 extends over 13 amino acids. The V segment lost 4 bases and the J segment 5 bases; nucleotides outside the gene matches: 2. Germline V gene sequence: CDR1 LGHDT, CDR2 YNNKEL (reference sequence).

The rearrangement joins TRBV6-5 to TRBJ2-2; the D call may be TRBD1 or TRBD2 (6 bases each). With 5 bases removed from V and 4 bases from J, the gap between germline ends came to 11 bases. Germline V CDR1 and CDR2: MNHEY, SVGAGI. The CDR3 loop spans 14 amino acids. The CDR3 DNA reads TGTGCCAGCAGTAGGGGGGTTGGCACCGGGGAGCTGTTTTTT. It specifies CASSRGVGTGELFF.

V gene TRBV27 combines with J gene TRBJ1-4; 9 bases are a match to TRBD1. Germline lookup yields CDR1 MNHEY and CDR2 SMNVEV (reference sequence). This CDR3 has 14 amino acids. Trimming at V came to 6 bases and at J to 5 bases, leaving 4 bases not matched to a gene. The chain's CDR3 is CASRLQGANEKLFF. For the CDR3, the DNA is TGTGCCAGCAGGCTACAGGGGGCGAATGAAAAACTGTTTTTT.

The J gene is TRBJ2-1, the V gene TRBV10-1, with D maybe TRBD2 (7 bases). CDR3 length equals 16 residues. Germline V gene sequence: CDR1 WNHNN, CDR2 SYGVQD (reference sequence). With 1 base removed from V and 5 bases from J, the gap between germline ends came to 15 bases. CDR3 in DNA: TGCGCCAGCAGTGAGTTTCGGGGGGCCCCCCACAATGAGCAGTTCTTC. Protein product: CASSEFRGAPHNEQFF.

Written as DNA, the CDR3 is TGTGCCAGCAGCCTCGCGGGGGCTAATGAAAAACTGTTTTTT. Protein sequence: CASSLAGANEKLFF. V gene TRBV7-2 combines with J gene TRBJ1-4, with D maybe TRBD1 (5 bases). The germline V gene has CDR1 SGHTA and CDR2 FQGNSA. Trimming shortened V by 5 bases and J by 3 bases, and 10 bases separated the two germline ends. There are 14 residues in the CDR3.

The rearrangement uses TRBV27 and TRBJ2-1; the match to TRBD2 covers 7 bases. The length of the CDR3 is 15 residues. CDR1 is MNHEY and CDR2 is SMNVEV in the germline V gene (reference sequence). With V trimmed by 5 bases and J by 8 bases, 12 bases remained unmatched. CDR3 nucleotide sequence: TGTGCCAGCAGTAATAGCGGGTTGGATTGGGATGAGCAGTTCTTC. Protein product: CASSNSGLDWDEQFF.

This chain joins TRBV7-2 and TRBJ2-7; TRBD2 matches at 7 bases. V shed 1 base, J shed 3 bases, and the junction held 3 bases outside the gene matches. Germline assignment: CDR1 SGHTA and CDR2 FQGNSA. The CDR3 is 14 residues long. CDR3 coding DNA: TGTGCCAGCAGCTTAGAAGCGGGGCGCTACGAGCAGTACTTC. Its protein product is CASSLEAGRYEQYF.

The chain employs TRBV16 and TRBJ2-3; 7 bases are shared with TRBD2. Trimming at V came to 5 bases and at J to 0 bases, leaving 8 bases not matched to a gene. This CDR3 has 16 residues. Germline V gene data show CDR1 as KGHSY and CDR2 as FQNENV. CDR3 protein: CASSLGTTPSTDTQYF. Here the CDR3 DNA reads TGTGCCAGCAGCTTGGGGACTACCCCGAGCACAGATACGCAGTATTTT.

The chain employs TRBV28 and TRBJ1-5; D perhaps matches TRBD1 (5 bases). The V end lost 5 bases, the J end lost 6 bases, and 11 bases lay between the germline ends. CDR1 is MDHEN and CDR2 is SYDVKM in the germline V gene. The CDR3 runs to 13 residues. Here the CDR3 reads CASSRSGGQPQHF. In nucleotides, the CDR3 is TGTGCCAGCAGTCGCTCTGGGGGTCAGCCCCAGCATTTT. The whole variable domain, filled in from reference TRBV28 and TRBJ1-5, reads DVKVTQSSRYLVKRTGEKVFLECVQDMDHENMFWYRQDPGLGLRLIYFSYDVKMKEKGDIPEGYSVSREKKERFSLILESASTNQTSMYLCASSRSGGQPQHFGDGTRLSIL.